This entry is about one T cell receptor (beta chain). Germline-derived CDR1 and CDR2 are MNHEY and SVGEGT. The length of the CDR3 is 12 residues. V trimming: 6 bases; J trimming: 5 bases; junction bases outside the gene matches: 3. Profiled with immunoSEQ multiplex PCR; TCRdb holds only in-frame clones, not every one. Here the sample spans over 90,000 clones, over 75% being singletons. These data are taken from a study of blood T cell repertoires in COVID-19. About the study: COVID-19 samples from acute and convalescent phases originated in the United States, Italy and Spain.

The origin of this receptor is a human donor in a cohort sampled during active or convalescent COVID-19. V gene TRBV6-2 or TRBV6-3 combines with J gene TRBJ2-7; 8 bases fit TRBD1. The sequenced sample was peripheral blood. CDR3 amino acids: CASSRTGNEQYF. CDR3 nucleotides: TGTGCCAGCAGCCGGACAGGGAACGAGCAGTACTTC.